The 20 T cell receptor beta chains listed next were all sequenced from one sample in a study of siplizumab effects on memory and regulatory T cells. The method was immunoSEQ multiplex PCR; TCRdb's version includes in-frame clones alone and lacks a portion of them. The data show roughly 100,000 clones, over 85% seen once. The sample taken for sequencing was Tregs sorted from blood. These receptors all come from a human donor in good health.

This clone was seen just once. The chain couples TRBV7-9 to TRBJ1-5, with D perhaps TRBD1 (6 bases). The ends were cut back, 6 bases at V and 4 bases at J, with 22 bases in the middle. Germline lookup yields CDR1 SEHNR and CDR2 FQNEAQ (reference sequence). CDR3 length equals 17 residues. The CDR3 loop reads CASSSAGALSPNQPQHF. CDR3 coding DNA: TGTGCCAGCAGTTCTGCAGGGGCTCTCTCCCCAAATCAGCCCCAGCATTTT.

This clone is a singleton in its sample. The chain carries TRBV9 and TRBJ2-3; TRBD2 matches at 9 bases. The germline CDR1 and CDR2 sequences are SGDLS and YYNGEE. There are 16 residues in the CDR3. V shed 0 bases, J shed 0 bases, and the junction held 2 bases outside the gene matches. CDR3 bases: TGTGCCAGCAGCGTAGCTAGCGGGACTAGCACAGATACGCAGTATTTT. Protein: CASSVASGTSTDTQYF.

This chain links TRBV2 with TRBJ2-2; perhaps TRBD1 as D (6 bases). Germline values: CDR1 SNHLY, CDR2 FYNNEI. The length of the CDR3 is 15 residues. The germline V and J ends were trimmed by 2 bases and 3 bases, with 10 bases remaining between them. CDR3 protein: CASSEYRADTGELFF. CDR3 DNA: TGTGCCAGCAGTGAATACAGGGCGGACACCGGGGAGCTGTTTTTT.

The rearrangement joins TRBV6-1 to TRBJ1-6; weak D call: TRBD1 (6 bases). The CDR3 is 15 residues long. Germline V gene data show CDR1 as MNHNS and CDR2 as SASEGT. The V and J ends lost 1 base and 7 bases respectively, with 11 bases between them. The CDR3 DNA is TGTGCCAGCAGTGAAGTGGACAGCAGAAATTCACCCCTCCACTTT. Its protein is CASSEVDSRNSPLHF.

The gene calls are TRBV11-3 and TRBJ1-2; 7 nucleotides agree with TRBD1. The CDR3 runs to 15 residues. Germline CDR1 and CDR2: SGHNT and YENEEA. With V trimmed by 5 bases and J by 6 bases, 12 bases remained unmatched. The CDR3 region is CASSLQAPGTDGYTF. The CDR3 DNA reads TGTGCCAGCAGCCTCCAGGCACCCGGGACAGATGGCTACACCTTC.

The gene calls are TRBV6-5 and TRBJ2-1; 10 bases map to TRBD2. Germline assignment: CDR1 MNHEY and CDR2 SVGAGI. The ends lost 1 base at V and 5 bases at J; junction bases unmatched: 2. This CDR3 is built from 15 residues. CDR3 sequence reads: CASSYFSGRNNEQFF. The CDR3 DNA reads as TGTGCCAGCAGTTACTTTAGCGGGAGGAACAATGAGCAGTTCTTC.

The genes are TRBV4-1 and TRBJ1-1; D not certain. Trimming removed 2 bases at V and 1 base at J, with 5 bases between. Germline V gene data show CDR1 as MGHRA and CDR2 as YSYEKL. This CDR3 spans 13 amino acids. CDR3 amino acids: CASSQRENTEAFF. The DNA for the CDR3 is TGCGCCAGCAGCCAAAGAGAGAACACTGAAGCTTTCTTT.

The V gene is TRBV10-3, the J gene TRBJ1-5; D perhaps matches TRBD1 (6 bases). Trimming shortened V by 3 bases and J by 7 bases, and 13 bases separated the two germline ends. Germline V gene sequence: CDR1 ENHRY, CDR2 SYGVKD. CDR3 length equals 14 residues. CDR3: CAISDRGGSQPQHF. CDR3 in DNA: TGTGCCATCAGTGACAGGGGTGGAAGCCAGCCCCAGCATTTT.

This chain joins TRBV6-6 and TRBJ1-5; D is ambiguous. This CDR3 spans 15 amino acids. V was shortened by 6 bases and J by 1 base, with 13 bases between the two germline ends. CDR1 and CDR2 (germline): MNHNY, SVGAGI (reference sequence). The CDR3 spells CASSPLGASNQPQHF. Written as DNA, the CDR3 is TGTGCCAGCAGCCCCCTGGGCGCCAGCAATCAGCCCCAGCATTTT.

The chain combines TRBV2 with TRBJ2-7; 7 bases agree with TRBD1. Per the germline V gene, CDR1 is SNHLY and CDR2 is FYNNEI. J was trimmed by 2 bases and V by 7 bases; bases with no gene match: 5. The CDR3 has 13 amino acids. This CDR3 is CASIPGQTYEQYF. In nucleotides, the CDR3 is TGTGCCAGCATCCCGGGACAGACCTACGAGCAGTACTTC.

Here the CDR3 DNA reads TGCGCCAGCAGCCGCCCAGCGGGAGGGCCCAATGAGCAGTTCTTC. Protein product: CASSRPAGGPNEQFF. The chain uses TRBV5-1 and TRBJ2-1; 10 nucleotides match TRBD2. The CDR3 sequence is 15 residues long. Germline V CDR1 and CDR2: SGHRS, YFSETQ. Trimming at V came to 4 bases and at J to 6 bases, leaving 7 bases not matched to a gene.

This chain links TRBV9 with TRBJ2-7; D may be TRBD2 (6 bases). Trimming pared 0 bases from V and 3 bases from J, leaving 13 bases between. Germline assignment: CDR1 SGDLS and CDR2 YYNGEE. The CDR3 covers 15 residues. The CDR3 is CASSVAAGKGYEQYF. DNA of the CDR3: TGTGCCAGCAGCGTAGCGGCGGGAAAAGGCTACGAGCAGTACTTC. Looking up the rest from reference TRBV9 and TRBJ2-7 gives the full variable domain: DSGVTQTPKHLITATGQRVTLRCSPRSGDLSVYWYQQSLDQGLQFLIQYYNGEERAKGNILERFSAQQFPDLHSELNLSSLELGDSALYFCASSVAAGKGYEQYFGPGTRLTVT.

The chain combines TRBV18 with TRBJ2-1, with 11 bases lining up with TRBD1. V lost 3 bases and J lost 7; bases outside the gene matches: 2. This CDR3 contains 14 residues. Germline V gene data show CDR1 as KGHSH and CDR2 as LQKENI. The CDR3 nucleotides read TGTGCCAGCTCACCTGGGACAGGGGGAAATGAGCAGTTCTTC. Residues: CASSPGTGGNEQFF.

The chain combines TRBV7-6 with TRBJ2-1, with D possibly being TRBD1 or TRBD2 (5 bases each). There are 16 residues in the CDR3. Trimming left V 4 bases short and J 4 bases short, with 17 bases between. CDR1 is SGHVS and CDR2 is FNYEAQ in the germline V gene. The CDR3 here is CASSSAGTGPYNEQFF. The CDR3 bases are TGTGCCAGCAGCTCAGCCGGGACGGGTCCTTACAATGAGCAGTTCTTC.

Only one count was recorded for this clone. This chain connects TRBV27 to TRBJ1-4, with 9 bases fitting TRBD1. This CDR3 contains 15 residues. Germline CDR1 MNHEY, CDR2 SMNVEV (reference sequence). Germline trimming cut 3 bases from V and 8 bases from J; bases unmatched to any gene: 7. The CDR3 region has the DNA TGTGCCAGCAGTTTGGGAACAGGGGGCTGGGAAAAACTGTTTTTT. Encoded protein: CASSLGTGGWEKLFF. Variable domain in full (rest from reference TRBV27 and TRBJ1-4): EAQVTQNPRYLITVTGKKLTVTCSQNMNHEYMSWYRQDPGLGLRQIYYSMNVEVTDKGDVPEGYKVSRKEKRNFPLILESPSPNQTSLYFCASSLGTGGWEKLFFGSGTQLSVL.

The chain joins TRBV9 to TRBJ1-3; 7 bases agree with TRBD1. The V gene end was trimmed by 4 bases and the J gene end by 0 bases; junction bases not matched to a gene: 7. Germline CDR1 and CDR2: SGDLS and YYNGEE. The CDR3 sequence is 16 residues long. In DNA form, the CDR3 reads TGTGCCAGCAGCCCCCGGACAGGCCTCTCTGGAAACACCATATATTTT. Encoded protein: CASSPRTGLSGNTIYF.

The rearrangement links TRBV6-6 to TRBJ2-5; D is unresolved. CDR1 MNHNY and CDR2 SVGAGI come from the germline V gene (reference sequence). V was shortened by 5 bases and J by 6 bases, with 10 bases between the two germline ends. This CDR3 is 12 amino acids long. CDR3 bases: TGTGCCAGCAGTAGACCGTTGAAGACCCAGTACTTC. It yields the protein CASSRPLKTQYF.

This chain joins TRBV5-1 and TRBJ2-1; TRBD2 is a possible D gene (6 bases). V dropped 4 bases and J dropped 0 bases, with 17 bases sitting between them. There are 17 residues in the CDR3. Germline-derived CDR1 and CDR2 are SGHRS and YFSETQ. DNA of the CDR3: TGCGCCAGCAGCACAATTTTCGCGGGGAGCTCCTACAATGAGCAGTTCTTC. Translating gives CASSTIFAGSSYNEQFF.

The chain carries TRBV15 and TRBJ1-6; a weak D match, TRBD1 (5 bases). Germline CDR1 LNHNV, CDR2 YYDKDF (reference sequence). CDR3 size: 16 residues. Trimming pared 6 bases from V and 4 bases from J, leaving 16 bases between. As DNA, the CDR3 is TGTGCCACCAGGGTTGAGGGGATGGGTTATAATTCACCCCTCCACTTT. Protein sequence: CATRVEGMGYNSPLHF.

The chain couples TRBV18 to TRBJ2-7; D possibly corresponds to TRBD2 (5 bases). The germline V gene encodes CDR1 KGHSH and CDR2 LQKENI. The CDR3 runs 13 residues. Trimming took 6 bases from V and 4 from J, leaving 13 bases between them. CDR3 sequence (DNA): TGTGCCAGCTCCCACGGGGTGCGGTACGAGCAGTACTTC. The encoded protein is CASSHGVRYEQYF.